These T cell receptor beta chains were read from a single sample in a study of shared clonotypes between healthy human individuals. Sequencing used immunoSEQ multiplex PCR; TCRdb keeps in-frame clones, though not all of them. The sample lists about 700,000 clones, under 95% seen once, with 24% in the top ten. The sequenced sample consisted of naive CD8+ T cells sorted from blood. The receptors come from a man younger than 45 in good health. CDR3s include the opening cysteine and the closing phenylalanine or tryptophan. Fields, in order: J gene, V gene, CDR3 protein.

>TRBJ1-1|TRBV15
CATSARGDEAFF
>TRBJ2-1|TRBV7-9
CASSFGMSVQFF
>TRBJ2-2|TRBV7-3
CASSLVSGELFF
>TRBJ2-2|TRBV15
CATSRIASSNTGELFF
>TRBJ2-5|TRBV6-5
CASRKWDSQETQYF
>TRBJ2-7|TRBV11-3
CASSPDRAGYEQYF
>TRBJ1-2|TRBV18
CASSPPSSTANYGYTF
>TRBJ1-4|TRBV7-9
CASSFGTGNEKLFF
>TRBJ2-1|TRBV9
CASSPRTSGYNEQFF
>TRBJ2-3|TRBV9
CASSVLSTDTQYF
>TRBJ2-2|TRBV27
CASSRWGNTGELFF
>TRBJ2-1|TRBV28
CASSLGLAGPPSSYNEQFF
>TRBJ1-1|TRBV30
CAWRATGGGTEAFF
>TRBJ1-1|TRBV4-2
CASSQDRAGGNTEAFF
>TRBJ2-3|TRBV15
CATSRDLAASTDTQYF
>TRBJ1-5|TRBV28
CASSLFGADTSNQPQHF
>TRBJ2-5|TRBV7-9
CASSLVAGTRAQYF
>TRBJ1-5|TRBV21-1
CASSNGGQGNSQPQHF
>TRBJ2-2|TRBV5-1
CASSLLIADRTGELFF
>TRBJ1-4|TRBV7-8
CASSPTGERATNEKLFF
>TRBJ2-7|TRBV5-8
CASSSQLGTYEQYF
>TRBJ2-1|TRBV7-9
CASNPRTWGNNEQFF